One TCR beta chain is described in this entry. This clonotype occurred once. The antigen this receptor binds is unknown. No qualities accompany the bases; no much larger clone lies one base away. A lone read gives weak evidence. V is clipped by 5 bases and J by 2 bases, and the sequence between their germline boundaries is 6 bases long. The germline V gene (reference sequence) supplies CDR1 SGHAT and CDR2 FQDESV. The CDR3 starts with the cysteine, ends with the phenylalanine, and has 12 residues. Kept here is only the CDR3 DNA, which spans 36 bases and is read in frame from base 1. This specimen belongs to a study of vaccination and CD4 T cells after COVID-19 (dated by TCRdb to 2021 to 2024). Some background on the complete study: Convalescent patients had a positive SARS-CoV-2 result on nasal swab PCR, and of these patients, under ten had mild disease and one had severe disease. Participants got two doses of the Pfizer-BioNTech BNT162b2 vaccine (n=8) or two doses of the Moderna mRNA-1273 vaccine (n=2). Post-vaccine blood samples were taken a median of around 77 days after the second vaccine dose, with a range of about 13 to 241 days. In roughly nine COVID-19 convalescent patients and several infection-naive healthy vaccine recipients, the spike-specific CD4+ TCR repertoire before mRNA vaccination was compared with the repertoire after mRNA vaccination. For stimulating the cultures, overlapping spike peptide pools were used, derived from SARS-CoV-2 as well as from the common cold coronaviruses HCoV-NL63, HCoV-OC43 and HCoV-229E. In control cultures, a CEFX viral epitope pool was used as positive control, an HIV-1 Nef peptide pool was used as negative control, or no peptide was added. Post-COVID blood samples were collected from convalescent patients a median of about 92 days after diagnosis, with a range of about 30 to 161 days. Six males and four females were included in the convalescent cohort, with two Hispanic individuals, seven Caucasians, two Asians and one multiracial person represented. Findings and caveats that apply to the study as a whole: Of the vaccine-specific clones found in convalescent patients, nearly all (304 of 307) were mono-reactive for SARS-CoV-2 spike instead of being cross-reactive with common cold coronaviruses. Among the post-vaccine SARS-CoV-2-reactive clones in convalescent patients, a median roughly 85% showed up only after vaccination, which suggests vaccine-specific priming. The median number of SARS-CoV-2-reactive clonotypes rose from approximately 20 after infection to roughly 38 after vaccination, but the change was not significant. The number of convalescent patients in the study was relatively small, and the study did not examine early timepoints following natural infection.

The sample's treatment or condition label, in plain terms: approximately 9-day PBMC culture with coronavirus spike peptide pools or control peptides (ViraFEST assay). To expand antigen-specific T cells with peptide pools and then pick out the expanded clonotypes through TCR sequencing, the study relied on the ViraFEST assay. The convalescent patients' positive SARS-CoV-2 PCR tests were from March to December 2020, which was before the Alpha, Beta and Delta variants emerged in the United States. Each well held about 2 million PBMCs cultured in IMDM containing approximately 5% human AB serum and 9 to 10 IU/ml IL-2, with about 10 ug/ml peptide pools added. On days 3 and 7, half of the culture medium was replaced with fresh IL-2-containing medium. CD4+ T cells were isolated after approximately eleven days of culture through negative selection using the EasySep CD4+ T cell isolation kit. Ficoll-Paque Plus gradient centrifugation was used to isolate PBMCs from whole blood, and the isolated PBMCs were then either used fresh or cryopreserved at -140C. Triplicate wells were generally used for each culture condition.

Receptor amplification or capture employed PCR. TCR sequencing of DNA from cultured CD4+ T cells used the Oncomine TCR Beta short-read assay at the Johns Hopkins FTIC core. The QIAamp micro DNA kit was used to extract genomic DNA from the cultured CD4+ T cells. Oncomine TCR Beta libraries made from cultured CD4+ T cells were pooled using unique dual indexes and sequenced on an Illumina iSeq 100. The study's own analysis went as follows. Non-productive sequences were removed, and CDR3s not starting with C, not ending with F or W, or shorter than 7 amino acids were discarded. Antigen-specific clonotypes were identified using the MANAFEST web application through comparison of peptide-stimulated wells with reference and other culture wells. Positive clones required FDR below 0.05, an odds ratio above 5, and productive frequency above 0.1% in at least two of three replicate wells. A clonotype was classed as cross-reactive if the clonotype showed significant expansion both in SARS-CoV-2 spike wells and in at least one common cold coronavirus spike condition. CDR3 homology was assessed with Levenshtein distances (stringdist) and unrooted phylogenetic trees (ape) in R version 3.6.1. Starting from the raw public reads, TCRdb applied fastp trimming at Q25, assembled clones with MiXCR and retained in-frame beta chains. All rows with the same CDR3 protein become a single entry with the most common DNA and genes. The authors' filters were not applied to this entry. The sample table shows 20,000 or so distinct CDR3 sequences, and roughly 50% are seen once. The ten largest clones represent more than 8.5% of the sample.

Sequenced here: CD4+ T cells from blood, cultured in vitro, sampled before SARS-CoV-2 vaccination. Rearrangement joined TRBV11-1 to TRBJ2-5, with the D gene uncertain. The clonotype originates from a human donor who had recovered from COVID-19. The DNA sequence is given as TGTGCCAGCAGCACCAGGCAAGAGACCCAGTACTTC. The translation is CASSTRQETQYF. This CDR3, with the reference TRBV11-1 and TRBJ2-5 proteins standing in past its ends, gives the full variable domain EAEVAQSPRYKITEKSQAVAFWCDPISGHATLYWYRQILGQGPELLVQFQDESVVDDSQLPKDRFSAERLKGVDSTLKIQPAELGDSAMYLCASSTRQETQYFGPGTRLLVL.